These 10 T cell receptor beta chains were sequenced from one sample in a study of T-cell reconstitution after alpha-beta-depleted transplantation in children. It was with unique molecular identifiers that the TCRbeta library was prepared. TCRdb independently ran MiXCR on the PCR reads; one entry per CDR3 protein. The table has some 340,000 distinct CDR3 sequences, about 9.4% seen once. The sequences come from PBMCs from the stem cell graft donor, collected from the stem cell graft. These receptor sequences come from a human donor who donated a stem cell graft to a child with acute lymphoblastic leukemia.

This clonotype appeared a few times. The chain uses TRBV5-1 and TRBJ2-1; D is tentatively TRBD1 or TRBD2 (7 bases each). V dropped 3 bases and J dropped 14 bases, with 18 bases sitting between them. The CDR3 spans 13 residues. Germline values: CDR1 SGHRS, CDR2 YFSETQ. The CDR3 coding sequence is TGCGCCAGCAGCTCCGACAGGGAGGGATTGAAGTTCTTC. It translates to CASSSDREGLKFF.

There are many counts of this clonotype. V is TRBV5-1 and J is TRBJ2-3, with 11 bases aligning to TRBD2. Trimming took 4 bases from V and 0 from J; bases not matched to a gene: 4. The CDR3 is 16 residues long. Germline CDR1 reads SGHRS; CDR2 reads YFSETQ. The CDR3 DNA reads TGCGCCAGCAGCATCCGGACTAGCGGGAGCACAGATACGCAGTATTTT. Amino acid sequence: CASSIRTSGSTDTQYF.

This clonotype was seen a handful of times. V usage is TRBV29-1 and J usage is TRBJ1-1, with a tentative D call TRBD1 (5 bases). Germline V gives CDR1 SQVTM, CDR2 ANQGSEA. This CDR3 is built from 13 residues. V gave up 6 bases and J gave up 0 bases, with 11 bases separating them. CDR3 nucleotide sequence: TGCAGCGTGGGGCAGGTCCTGAACACTGAAGCTTTCTTT. Its translation: CSVGQVLNTEAFF. Variable domain in full (rest from reference TRBV29-1 and TRBJ1-1): SAVISQKPSRDICQRGTSLTIQCQVDSQVTMMFWYRQQPGQSLTLIATANQGSEATYESGFVIDKFPISRPNLTFSTLTVSNMSPEDSSIYLCSVGQVLNTEAFFGQGTRLTVV.

The chain combines TRBV12-3 or TRBV12-4 with TRBJ2-2, with 8 nucleotides matching TRBD1. With 4 bases clipped from V and 5 bases from J, the junction kept 3 bases outside the gene matches. CDR3 length equals 14 residues. Here the CDR3 reads CASSWTGRTGELFF. The DNA for the CDR3 is TGTGCCAGCAGTTGGACAGGGAGAACCGGGGAGCTGTTTTTT.

This clonotype was recorded a few times. The rearrangement joins TRBV28 to TRBJ2-3, with TRBD2 matching 7 bases. Germline V CDR1 and CDR2: MDHEN, SYDVKM. Losses at the gene ends were 8 bases for V and 5 bases for J; bases not matched to a gene: 13. The CDR3 length is 15 residues. The CDR3 reads CASSPGGRGRDTQYF. Here the CDR3 DNA reads TGTGCCAGCTCCCCGGGGGGACGCGGGCGAGATACGCAGTATTTT.

The chain is built from TRBV4-3 and TRBJ2-7; the match to TRBD2 covers 9 bases. CDR1 and CDR2 (germline): LGHNA, YSLEER. The CDR3 totals 16 residues. V lost 0 bases, J lost 3 bases, and 6 bases stayed unmatched. Here the CDR3 DNA reads TGCGCCAGCAGCCAAGAGGGTAGCGGGAGCTACTACGAGCAGTACTTC. This gives the protein CASSQEGSGSYYEQYF.

This clonotype was recorded at least ten times. The chain has TRBV6-2 or TRBV6-3 and TRBJ1-4; tentatively, D is TRBD1 (6 bases). Per germline, CDR1 MNHEY and CDR2 SVGEGT. The CDR3 extends over 15 amino acids. The V end lost 6 bases, the J end lost 8 bases, and 19 bases lay between the germline ends. CDR3 loop: CASRPTGTLTEKLFF. The DNA for the CDR3 is TGTGCCAGCAGGCCAACCGGGACACTTACCGAAAAACTGTTTTTT.

This clonotype was detected only a few times. V and J are TRBV2 and TRBJ1-2, with 7 bases that match TRBD1. Germline CDR1 reads SNHLY; CDR2 reads FYNNEI. V lost 7 bases to trimming and J lost 6 bases; unmatched junction nucleotides: 8. This CDR3 spans 13 amino acids. CDR3: CASIIQGTHGYTF. The DNA for the CDR3 is TGTGCCAGCATTATACAGGGGACCCATGGCTACACCTTC.

This clonotype was recorded many times. DNA of the CDR3: TGTGCCAGCAGTGAATATAGTGGGGACGAGCAGTACTTC. Its translation is CASSEYSGDEQYF. The V and J genes are TRBV25-1 and TRBJ2-7; no reliable D call. In germline, CDR1 is MGHDK, CDR2 SYGVNS. Trimming removed 0 bases at V and 5 bases at J, with 8 bases between. This CDR3 has 13 amino acids.

The J gene is TRBJ1-3, the V gene TRBV3-1; D unclear. Germline V lookup: CDR1 LGHDT, CDR2 YNNKEL (reference sequence). With 0 bases removed from V and 0 bases from J, the gap between germline ends came to 12 bases. The length of the CDR3 is 17 residues. In DNA form, the CDR3 reads TGTGCCAGCAGCCAAGAGCAGAAATTCAGCTCTGGAAACACCATATATTTT. Translating gives CASSQEQKFSSGNTIYF.